Below, 29 T cell receptor beta chains from the same sample are listed, as sequenced in a study of T cell repertoires in cytomegalovirus infection. For these TCRs, the target antigens are not known. One entry per CDR3 protein, called by TCRdb with MiXCR from the reads. The sample records about 60,000 distinct CDR3 sequences, 25% to 40% being singletons. The material sequenced was PBMCs, sequenced either directly or after in vitro stimulation (not recorded which). The receptors stem from a human donor in good health (CMV status not recorded). Some clones in this sample may be carry-over from other donors' samples.

The rearrangement links TRBV6-5 to TRBJ2-5; D gene unclear. Trimming stripped 2 bases from V and 0 bases from J, with 4 bases between. Germline V CDR1 and CDR2: MNHEY, SVGAGI. This CDR3 spans 13 amino acids. CDR3 amino acids: CASSYPNQETQYF. The CDR3 coding sequence is TGTGCCAGCAGTTACCCGAACCAAGAGACCCAGTACTTC.

This clonotype has just one count. The chain is built from TRBV19 and TRBJ2-1; the match to TRBD2 covers 12 bases. Looked up from germline, CDR1 is LNHDA and CDR2 is SQIVND (reference sequence). J was trimmed by 4 bases and V by 3 bases; bases with no gene match: 4. This CDR3 is built from 16 residues. CDR3 sequence: CASSMASGGGYNEQFF. The CDR3 DNA reads as TGTGCCAGTAGTATGGCTAGCGGGGGGGGGTACAATGAGCAGTTCTTC.

The chain employs TRBV28 and TRBJ1-1; D perhaps matches TRBD1 (6 bases). Germline CDR1 reads MDHEN; CDR2 reads SYDVKM. The CDR3 contains 18 residues. Trimming took off 7 bases at V and 5 bases at J, with 29 bases between the two ends. CDR3 bases: TGTGCCAGCACTTTGATACGGGGGGGGGCTAGGGGGGAAACTGAAGCTTTCTTT. Translated, it gives CASTLIRGGARGETEAFF.

This clonotype has only a few counts. The chain joins TRBV6-1 to TRBJ2-7; D is undetermined. Trimming stripped 1 base from V and 3 bases from J, with 19 bases between. Germline CDR1 is MNHNS and CDR2 is SASEGT. The CDR3 has 17 amino acids. The DNA of the CDR3 is TGTGCCAGCAGTGAAGGACTTTTTGGCGGAGTGCTCTACGAGCAGTACTTC. This sequence encodes CASSEGLFGGVLYEQYF.

This clonotype showed up just a few times. V and J are TRBV6-5 and TRBJ2-3; TRBD2 agrees at 11 bases. After removal of 2 bases from V and 6 bases from J, the junction contained 4 bases not matched to a gene. The CDR3 is made up of 15 amino acids. Germline V CDR1 and CDR2: MNHEY, SVGAGI. CDR3 sequence reads: CASSYGASGRDTQYF. The CDR3 nucleotides are TGTGCCAGCAGTTACGGCGCTAGCGGGAGGGATACGCAGTATTTT.

The rearrangement links TRBV29-1 to TRBJ2-7, with 9 bases fitting TRBD1. V was clipped by 0 bases and J by 7 bases; unmatched bases: 10. The germline gives CDR1 SQVTM, CDR2 ANQGSEA. This CDR3 is built from 15 residues. CDR3 in DNA: TGCAGCGTTGAAGATCATACAGGGGGCCCGAGTGAGCAGTACTTC. It encodes CSVEDHTGGPSEQYF.

This clonotype was counted a single time. This chain links TRBV7-3 with TRBJ2-3; no clear D. The CDR3 runs to 14 residues. Germline values: CDR1 SGHTA, CDR2 FQGTGA. V gave up 1 base and J gave up 0 bases, with 5 bases separating them. The CDR3 nucleotides are TGTGCCAGCAGCTTAAACCCGAGCACAGATACGCAGTATTTT. Protein product: CASSLNPSTDTQYF.

This clonotype was found many times. J is TRBJ2-3 and V is TRBV7-2, with D possibly matching TRBD2 (6 bases). V dropped 2 bases and J dropped 0 bases, with 12 bases sitting between them. Germline V gene sequence: CDR1 SGHTA, CDR2 FQGNSA. The CDR3 runs to 16 residues. The CDR3 here is CASSLLTGVSTDTQYF. The CDR3 DNA reads as TGTGCCAGCAGCTTATTGACGGGAGTCAGCACAGATACGCAGTATTTT.

This chain joins TRBV6-5 and TRBJ2-1; no definite D call. Germline CDR1 MNHEY, CDR2 SVGAGI. The CDR3 contains 11 residues. Trimming removed 4 bases at V and 5 bases at J, with 3 bases between. CDR3 coding DNA: TGTGCCAGCAGTTGGAACAATGAGCAGTTCTTC. Residues: CASSWNNEQFF.

This clonotype was detected a few times. CDR3 bases: TGTGCCAGCAGCCCAAAACAAACAGGGCCTCGCTCCTACGAGCAGTACTTC. The encoded protein is CASSPKQTGPRSYEQYF. The chain couples TRBV7-6 to TRBJ2-7; a weak D match, TRBD1 (6 bases). This CDR3 comprises 17 residues. Germline V gives CDR1 SGHVS, CDR2 FNYEAQ. Trimming shortened V by 5 bases and J by 0 bases, and 20 bases separated the two germline ends.

This chain connects TRBV7-2 to TRBJ2-6; TRBD1 aligns across 10 bases. Germline-derived CDR1 and CDR2 are SGHTA and FQGNSA. Trimming at V came to 5 bases and at J to 2 bases, leaving 6 bases not matched to a gene. The CDR3 sequence is 17 residues long. The CDR3, as DNA: TGTGCCAGCAGCCCGGGGACAGGGGTCACTGGGGCCAACGTCCTGACTTTC. Protein sequence: CASSPGTGVTGANVLTF. The whole variable domain, filled in from reference TRBV7-2 and TRBJ2-6, reads GAGVSQSPSNKVTEKGKDVELRCDPISGHTALYWYRQSLGQGLEFLIYFQGNSAPDKSGLPSDRFSAERTGGSVSTLTIQRTQQEDSAVYLCASSPGTGVTGANVLTFGAGSRLTVL.

This clonotype was seen a handful of times. The CDR3, as DNA: TGTGCCAGCAGCTTAGTGGGGGAGGGGAACACTGAAGCTTTCTTT. Amino acids: CASSLVGEGNTEAFF. The gene calls are TRBV7-2 and TRBJ1-1, with D perhaps TRBD1 (5 bases). The CDR3 is made up of 15 amino acids. Germline V CDR1 and CDR2: SGHTA, FQGNSA. Trimming cost V 1 base and J 1 base, with 10 bases left between them.

The gene calls are TRBV10-2 and TRBJ2-5; 7 positions match TRBD1. The CDR3 runs 13 residues. Looked up from germline, CDR1 is WSHSY and CDR2 is SAAADI. Trimming at V came to 6 bases and at J to 5 bases, leaving 6 bases not matched to a gene. The CDR3 here is CASSRQGGETQYF. CDR3 sequence (DNA): TGCGCCAGCAGCCGACAGGGCGGGGAGACCCAGTACTTC.

The rearrangement uses TRBV19 and TRBJ2-1; 10 bases agree with TRBD2. The J segment lost 9 bases and the V segment lost 6 bases, leaving 14 bases of the junction unmatched. Germline V gene lookup returns CDR1 LNHDA and CDR2 SQIVND (reference sequence). This CDR3 has 16 residues. The CDR3 reads CASSPWKTSGNGEQFF. Written as DNA, the CDR3 is TGTGCCAGTAGCCCCTGGAAAACTAGCGGGAATGGTGAGCAGTTCTTC.

This chain links TRBV6-2 or TRBV6-3 with TRBJ1-2; 9 bases match TRBD1. Germline V gene lookup returns CDR1 MNHEY and CDR2 SVGEGT. Losses at the gene ends were 5 bases for V and 6 bases for J; bases not matched to a gene: 10. CDR3 length: 15 residues. CDR3 DNA sequence: TGTGCCAGCAGTCGATCAGGACAGGGGCTTAATGGCTACACCTTC. Protein product: CASSRSGQGLNGYTF.

This chain connects TRBV10-3 to TRBJ2-5, with 7 bases aligning to TRBD1. This CDR3 spans 13 amino acids. Germline V gives CDR1 ENHRY, CDR2 SYGVKD. V trimming: 10 bases; J trimming: 2 bases; junction bases outside the gene matches: 7. The CDR3 is CATHDRVQETQYF. CDR3 bases: TGTGCCACACACGACAGGGTGCAAGAGACCCAGTACTTC.

The V call is TRBV11-1, the J call TRBJ2-5, with 8 bases fitting TRBD2. Germline CDR1 and CDR2: SGHAT and FQDESV (reference sequence). There are 14 residues in the CDR3. With V trimmed by 5 bases and J by 4 bases, 6 bases remained unmatched. CDR3 sequence: CASSPVGGGETQYF. The CDR3 DNA reads TGTGCCAGCAGCCCGGTCGGGGGGGGAGAGACCCAGTACTTC.

In nucleotides, the CDR3 is TGTGCCAGCCCTAATGAAGAGCAGTTCTTC. As protein: CASPNEEQFF. V usage is TRBV6-2 or TRBV6-3 and J usage is TRBJ2-1; D is uncertain. The germline gives CDR1 MNHEY, CDR2 SVGEGT. This CDR3 comprises 10 residues. Trimming pared 8 bases from V and 10 bases from J, leaving 9 bases between.

This clonotype was seen a few times. J is TRBJ2-7 and V is TRBV11-2, with D perhaps matching TRBD1 or TRBD2 (5 bases each). Germline V gene data show CDR1 as SGHAT and CDR2 as FQNNGV. CDR3 length: 16 residues. The V gene lost 1 base and the J gene lost 1 base, with 14 bases spanning the gap. Written as DNA, the CDR3 is TGTGCCAGCAGCTTAGGGACAATTACGGGGTCCTACGAGCAGTACTTC. This sequence encodes CASSLGTITGSYEQYF.

The J gene is TRBJ2-5, the V gene TRBV12-3 or TRBV12-4; 12 bases map to TRBD2. The V gene end was trimmed by 5 bases and the J gene end by 10 bases; junction bases not matched to a gene: 8. CDR3 length: 14 amino acids. CDR3 residues: CASSPQGLAGNQYF. Here the CDR3 DNA reads TGTGCCAGCAGTCCTCAAGGACTAGCGGGGAACCAGTACTTC.

This clonotype has a count of ten or more. The genes are TRBV7-6 and TRBJ2-3, with D possibly being TRBD1 or TRBD2 (6 bases each). The CDR3 is made up of 15 amino acids. Germline V gene sequence: CDR1 SGHVS, CDR2 FNYEAQ. Trimming removed 2 bases at V and 2 bases at J, with 11 bases between. The CDR3 bases are TGTGCCAGCAGCTTACCGGGGGCCCCCACAGATACGCAGTATTTT. As protein: CASSLPGAPTDTQYF.

A note on this clonotype: The junction and the germline gene differ at one end; a read error may be behind it. V and J are TRBV11-2 and TRBJ1-2; the D is unclear. In germline, CDR1 is SGHAT, CDR2 FQNNGV. CDR3 size: 13 residues. In DNA, the CDR3 is TGTGCCAGCGGCTTAGGATCCGGAGTCCGGGAGTCCTTC. Encoded protein: CASGLGSGVRESF.

V usage is TRBV15 and J usage is TRBJ1-2; the D is unclear. CDR3 length: 12 residues. The germline gives CDR1 LNHNV, CDR2 YYDKDF (reference sequence). V dropped 5 bases and J dropped 6 bases, with 10 bases sitting between them. The CDR3 nucleotides are TGTGCCACCAGCGGGAGGAGGGATGGCTACACCTTC. Translating gives CATSGRRDGYTF.

This clonotype appeared a few times. DNA of the CDR3: TGTGCCAGCGGTGTGAGAGGCACGCAGTATTTT. Its protein product is CASGVRGTQYF. This sequence joins TRBV28 and TRBJ2-3; the D is unclear. CDR1 and CDR2 from the germline V gene are MDHEN and SYDVKM. The CDR3 contains 11 residues. The V end was cut by 8 bases, the J end by 9 bases, with 12 bases between.

The CDR3 is CASSASNTGELFF. CDR3 DNA sequence: TGTGCCAGCAGCGCATCGAACACCGGGGAGCTGTTTTTT. The chain combines TRBV5-4 with TRBJ2-2; D remains unclear. V was pared by 4 bases and J by 0 bases, with 4 bases between. Germline CDR1 reads SGHNT; CDR2 reads YYREEE (reference sequence). The CDR3 covers 13 residues.

This clonotype came up a few times. The genes are TRBV5-5 and TRBJ2-5, with a weak D call TRBD2 (6 bases). CDR1 is SGHKS, CDR2 YYEKEE, per germline (reference sequence). The length of the CDR3 is 16 residues. Trimming took off 0 bases at V and 2 bases at J, with 14 bases between the two ends. The CDR3 sequence: CASSLVQRLVQETQYF. CDR3 DNA: TGTGCCAGCAGCTTGGTCCAAAGACTAGTACAAGAGACCCAGTACTTC.

This clonotype appeared a few times. This chain uses TRBV7-2 with TRBJ1-4; D not resolved. Per the germline V gene, CDR1 is SGHTA and CDR2 is FQGNSA. This CDR3 contains 13 residues. Deletions cut 1 base from V and 12 bases from J, with 12 bases between. The CDR3 DNA follows: TGTGCCAGCAGCTTAGGGAGAGGCACACAACTGTTTTTT. Its translation: CASSLGRGTQLFF.

This clonotype has a handful of counts. The chain carries TRBV7-9 and TRBJ1-5; D unclear. Germline CDR1 and CDR2: SEHNR and FQNEAQ (reference sequence). This CDR3 comprises 11 residues. V shed 2 bases and J shed 9 bases, with 5 bases lying between them. CDR3 DNA sequence: TGTGCCAGCAGCTTAAAAGGGCCCCAGCATTTT. Protein: CASSLKGPQHF.

In this sample, this clonotype turned up many times. V and J are TRBV28 and TRBJ1-1, with 9 bases that match TRBD1. Germline trimming cut 5 bases from V and 3 bases from J; bases unmatched to any gene: 4. Germline CDR1 and CDR2: MDHEN and SYDVKM. The CDR3 has 14 amino acids. The CDR3 coding sequence is TGTGCCAGCAGTCTCCGGACAGGGGACACTGAAGCTTTCTTT. Translation gives CASSLRTGDTEAFF.